The clone carrying this TCR beta chain has more than one count but fewer than ten. These data originate in a study of read filtering for tumor transcriptome and immune sequencing. Trimming shortened V by 3 bases and J by 1 base, and 13 bases separated the two germline ends. The CDR3 has 15 amino acids. Germline-derived CDR1 and CDR2 are SGHRS and YFSETQ. From 350 to 500 ng of RNA, a library with molecular barcoded alpha/delta and beta/gamma adaptors was made. Via MiXCR, TCRdb re-called the reads, giving one row per CDR3 protein. The sample records 20,000 to 25,000 distinct CDR3 sequences, approximately 14% being singletons.

The source material was a population of CD138-negative cells sorted from bone marrow. This chain links TRBV5-1 with TRBJ1-1; TRBD1 is a possible D gene (5 bases). The clonotype originates from a donor older than 35 with multiple myeloma. The CDR3, as DNA: TGCGCCAGCAGCTGGGCCAGGGTGGAGAACACTGAAGCTTTCTTT. This gives the protein CASSWARVENTEAFF.